This T cell receptor (beta chain) appears in the sequencing data of a study of cytomegalovirus exposure and HLA in healthy donors. Whole-study findings and limits: Three CMV-associated chains proved CMV antigen-specific in vitro. Among the most significant clusters, several appeared linked to common viral pathogens in a later analysis. Likely technical artifact: a cluster of highly shared sequence variants.

Of note for this clone: As yet, its antigen is unknown.

V was clipped by 7 bases and J by 3 bases; unmatched bases: 9. The germline gives CDR1 SGHVS, CDR2 FQNEAQ. This CDR3 has 14 amino acids. Primers included in the PCR were 60 Vbeta and 13 Jbeta primers. Original analysis: Roughly 11 million of the roughly 80 million unique TCR beta chains counted in a later analysis were shared. The table came from immunoSEQ multiplex PCR; TCRdb's copy has only in-frame clones and leaves some out. V, J and clone size were drawn from that table, and D and trimming were deduced from the DNA. The data show approximately 110,000 clones, with 80% seen just once and 0.2% to 0.25% held by the top ten.

This receptor was identified in a man aged 45 to 65 in good health and CMV-seronegative. Sequenced material: PBMCs. The V call is TRBV7-8, the J call TRBJ2-7; 7 bases map to TRBD1. In DNA form, the CDR3 reads TGTGCCAGCAATTCCAAGGACAGGAGCTACGAGCAGTACTTC. This sequence encodes CASNSKDRSYEQYF.